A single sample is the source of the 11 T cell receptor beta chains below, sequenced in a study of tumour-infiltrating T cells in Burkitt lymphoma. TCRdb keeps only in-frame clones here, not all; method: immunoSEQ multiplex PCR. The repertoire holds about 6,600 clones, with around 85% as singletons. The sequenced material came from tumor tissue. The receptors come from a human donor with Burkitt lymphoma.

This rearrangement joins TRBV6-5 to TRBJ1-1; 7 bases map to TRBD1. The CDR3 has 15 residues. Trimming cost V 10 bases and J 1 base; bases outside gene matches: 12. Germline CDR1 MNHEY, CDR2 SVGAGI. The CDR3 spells CATFPGGAPNTEAFF. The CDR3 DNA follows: TGTGCCACTTTTCCAGGGGGAGCTCCGAACACTGAAGCTTTCTTT.

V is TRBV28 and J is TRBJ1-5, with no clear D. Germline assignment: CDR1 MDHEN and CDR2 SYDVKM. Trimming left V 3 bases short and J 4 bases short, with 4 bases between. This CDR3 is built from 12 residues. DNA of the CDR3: TGTGCCAGCAGTTTGACAAATCAGCCCCAGCATTTT. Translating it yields CASSLTNQPQHF.

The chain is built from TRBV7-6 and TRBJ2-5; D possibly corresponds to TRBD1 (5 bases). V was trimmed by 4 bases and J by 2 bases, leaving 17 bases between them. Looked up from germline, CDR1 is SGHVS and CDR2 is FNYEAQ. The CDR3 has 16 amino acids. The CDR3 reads CASSSRLRGTQETQYF. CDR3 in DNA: TGTGCCAGCAGCTCCAGGTTAAGGGGTACGCAAGAGACCCAGTACTTC.

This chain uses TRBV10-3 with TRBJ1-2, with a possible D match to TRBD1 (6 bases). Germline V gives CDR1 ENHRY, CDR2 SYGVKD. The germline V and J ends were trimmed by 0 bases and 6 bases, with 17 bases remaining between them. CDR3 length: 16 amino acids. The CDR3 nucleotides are TGTGCCATCAGTGAGTCAGTCGGTCAGGGGCCAGATGGCTACACCTTC. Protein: CAISESVGQGPDGYTF.

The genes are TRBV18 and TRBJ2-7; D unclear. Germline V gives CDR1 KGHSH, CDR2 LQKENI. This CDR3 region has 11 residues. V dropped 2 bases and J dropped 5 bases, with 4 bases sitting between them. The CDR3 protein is CASSPGDEQYF. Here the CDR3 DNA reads TGTGCCAGCTCACCAGGGGACGAGCAGTACTTC.

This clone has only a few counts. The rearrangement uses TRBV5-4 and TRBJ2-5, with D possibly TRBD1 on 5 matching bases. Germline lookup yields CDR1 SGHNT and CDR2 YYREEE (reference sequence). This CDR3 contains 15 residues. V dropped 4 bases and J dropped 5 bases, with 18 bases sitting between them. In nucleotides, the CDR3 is TGTGCCAGCAGCCCGGAGCCTCCTCCAGGGGAGACCCAGTACTTC. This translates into CASSPEPPPGETQYF. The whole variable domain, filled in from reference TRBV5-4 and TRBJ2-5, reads ETGVTQSPTHLIKTRGQQVTLRCSSQSGHNTVSWYQQALGQGPQFIFQYYREEENGRGNFPPRFSGLQFPNYSSELNVNALELDDSALYLCASSPEPPPGETQYFGPGTRLLVL.

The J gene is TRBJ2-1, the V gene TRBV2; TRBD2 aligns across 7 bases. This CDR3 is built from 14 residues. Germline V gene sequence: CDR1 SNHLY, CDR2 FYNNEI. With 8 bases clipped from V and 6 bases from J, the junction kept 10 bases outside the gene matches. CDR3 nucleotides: TGTGCCAGCCAAGGGCAGCGGGGCTCCAATGAGCAGTTCTTC. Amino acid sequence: CASQGQRGSNEQFF.

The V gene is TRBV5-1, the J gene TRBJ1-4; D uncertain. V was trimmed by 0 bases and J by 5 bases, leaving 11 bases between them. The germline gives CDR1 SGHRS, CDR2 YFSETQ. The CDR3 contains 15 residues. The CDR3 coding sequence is TGCGCCAGCAGCTTGGTACCGACGGGAAATGAAAAACTGTTTTTT. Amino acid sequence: CASSLVPTGNEKLFF. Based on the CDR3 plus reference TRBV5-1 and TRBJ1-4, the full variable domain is KAGVTQTPRYLIKTRGQQVTLSCSPISGHRSVSWYQQTPGQGLQFLFEYFSETQRNKGNFPGRFSGRQFSNSRSEMNVSTLELGDSALYLCASSLVPTGNEKLFFGSGTQLSVL.

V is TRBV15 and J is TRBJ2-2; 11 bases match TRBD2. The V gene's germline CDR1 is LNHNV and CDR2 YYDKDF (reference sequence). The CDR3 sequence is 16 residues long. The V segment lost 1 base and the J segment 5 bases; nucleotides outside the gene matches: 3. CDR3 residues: CATSRVPSGGTGELFF. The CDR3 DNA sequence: TGTGCCACCAGCAGAGTACCTAGCGGGGGGACCGGGGAGCTGTTTTTT.

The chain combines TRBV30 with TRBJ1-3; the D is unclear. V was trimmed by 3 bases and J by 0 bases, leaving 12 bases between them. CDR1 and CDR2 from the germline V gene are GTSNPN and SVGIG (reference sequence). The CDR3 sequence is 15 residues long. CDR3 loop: CAWSGRGGSGNTIYF. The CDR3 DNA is TGTGCCTGGAGCGGTCGTGGCGGCTCTGGAAACACCATATATTTT.

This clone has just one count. CDR3 nucleotide sequence: TGTGCCAGCAGTCTGACAGGGACCTATGGCTACACCTTC. This sequence encodes CASSLTGTYGYTF. This chain uses TRBV6-1 with TRBJ1-2, with 7 bases aligning to TRBD1. CDR1 is MNHNS and CDR2 is SASEGT in the germline V gene. CDR3 length: 13 amino acids. Trimming cost V 5 bases and J 4 bases; bases outside gene matches: 4.